This TCR beta chain originates from a study of cytomegalovirus exposure and HLA in healthy donors. Study results and limitations: Among TCR sequences, most were rare, though some public TCRs appeared in many donors. HLA restriction was apparent for most CMV-associated TCR beta chains in a later analysis.

As concerns this clone: Its cognate antigen is unknown.

This CDR3 has 15 residues. Germline CDR1 and CDR2: SGHTA and FQGNSA. V lost 5 bases, J lost 6 bases, and 4 bases stayed unmatched. Primers: 60 Vbeta forward and 13 Jbeta reverse. Using immunoSEQ multiplex PCR, the repertoire was profiled, and TCRdb retains in-frame clones only, with some absent. The table lists roughly 200,000 clones, 75% of them singletons. This clonotype was sampled from a male donor in good health and CMV-seronegative. This chain uses TRBV7-2 with TRBJ2-1, with 13 nucleotides matching TRBD2. The sample comprised PBMCs. CDR3 DNA sequence: TGTGCCAGCAGCGGGAGGACTAGCGGGGGCAATGAGCAGTTCTTC. Its translation is CASSGRTSGGNEQFF.